A single sample is the source of the 21 T cell receptor beta chains below, sequenced in a study of T cell responses to AZD1222 COVID-19 vaccine. Assay: immunoSEQ multiplex PCR; the TCRdb copy retains only in-frame clones and omits some. Counted here are roughly 30,000 clones, around three quarters occurring once; the ten biggest clones make up about 4.7%. The specimen comprised peripheral blood, sampled 28 days after the second AZD1222 dose. The receptors shown here come from an adult who received the AZD1222 COVID-19 vaccine.

The J gene is TRBJ1-4, the V gene TRBV4-2; 10 nucleotides match TRBD1. V dropped 1 base and J dropped 6; count of bases not matched to a gene: 2. The germline V gene has CDR1 LGHNA and CDR2 YNFKEQ. This CDR3 has 15 residues. CDR3 DNA: TGTGCCAGCAGCCAAGTGGGACAGGGGCATGAAAAACTGTTTTTT. Residues: CASSQVGQGHEKLFF.

This sequence joins TRBV7-2 and TRBJ1-1; no firm D call. Germline CDR1 SGHTA, CDR2 FQGNSA. The CDR3 runs to 15 residues. Trimming took 5 bases from V and 5 from J, leaving 18 bases between them. The CDR3 sequence is CASSPRYNRGTEAFF. The CDR3 DNA reads TGTGCCAGCAGCCCCCGTTATAACCGAGGAACTGAAGCTTTCTTT.

This sequence joins TRBV7-2 and TRBJ1-1; D call uncertain. This CDR3 has 13 amino acids. V dropped 8 bases and J dropped 1 base, with 11 bases sitting between them. Germline lookup yields CDR1 SGHTA and CDR2 FQGNSA. The CDR3 DNA follows: TGTGCCAGCTTGCTGGACCGGAACACTGAAGCTTTCTTT. Translation: CASLLDRNTEAFF.

This clone was picked up a small number of times. V gene TRBV7-9 combines with J gene TRBJ1-6, with D hard to call. With 4 bases removed from V and 14 bases from J, the gap between germline ends came to 12 bases. The CDR3 totals 12 residues. In germline, CDR1 is SEHNR, CDR2 FQNEAQ (reference sequence). CDR3 sequence (DNA): TGTGCCAGCAGCTGGAGCGGGGAGACCCTCCACTTT. It is translated as CASSWSGETLHF.

The rearrangement joins TRBV9 to TRBJ2-3; D is undetermined. This CDR3 region has 15 residues. Germline V gene lookup returns CDR1 SGDLS and CDR2 YYNGEE. Between the trimmed V and J ends, which lost 0 bases and 0 bases, there was a span of 8 bases. CDR3 region: CASSVAVGSTDTQYF. CDR3 bases: TGTGCCAGCAGCGTAGCGGTCGGGAGCACAGATACGCAGTATTTT.

This chain uses TRBV6-5 with TRBJ1-3; D is unresolved. This CDR3 region has 15 residues. V was clipped by 5 bases and J by 4 bases, with 15 bases between them. Germline loops: CDR1 MNHEY, CDR2 SVGAGI. The CDR3 loop is CASSREIPRGNTIYF. In DNA form, the CDR3 reads TGTGCCAGCAGTCGAGAGATACCGAGGGGAAACACCATATATTTT.

The V call is TRBV30, the J call TRBJ1-5; weak D call: TRBD1 (5 bases). V gave up 4 bases and J gave up 0 bases, with 7 bases separating them. The CDR3 is 13 amino acids. Germline V lookup: CDR1 GTSNPN, CDR2 SVGIG (reference sequence). The CDR3 protein is CAWNRNSNQPQHF. CDR3 DNA: TGTGCCTGGAACAGGAATAGCAATCAGCCCCAGCATTTT.

The V and J genes are TRBV6-1 and TRBJ2-5; D gene ambiguous. The ends were cut back, 2 bases at V and 2 bases at J, with 9 bases in the middle. CDR1 and CDR2 from the germline V gene are MNHNS and SASEGT. The CDR3 consists of 14 residues. CDR3 in amino acids: CASSEFGPQETQYF. In DNA form, the CDR3 reads TGTGCCAGCAGTGAATTCGGCCCGCAAGAGACCCAGTACTTC.

This rearrangement joins TRBV9 to TRBJ1-4; 8 positions agree with TRBD1. Germline CDR1 SGDLS, CDR2 YYNGEE. The length of the CDR3 is 12 residues. The J segment lost 12 bases and the V segment lost 3 bases, leaving 4 bases of the junction unmatched. CDR3 amino acids: CASSATQGELFF. The CDR3 region has the DNA TGTGCCAGCAGCGCCACACAGGGGGAACTGTTTTTT.

The chain links TRBV6-5 to TRBJ1-2; perhaps TRBD1 as D (6 bases). The CDR3 covers 14 residues. V lost 0 bases to trimming and J lost 4 bases, with 9 bases between them. Germline V gives CDR1 MNHEY, CDR2 SVGAGI. The CDR3 DNA sequence: TGTGCCAGCAGTTACTCTTGGGACACCTATGGCTACACCTTC. Encoded protein: CASSYSWDTYGYTF.

This clone was seen just once. This sequence joins TRBV29-1 and TRBJ2-1; D possibly matches TRBD1 or TRBD2 (5 bases each). CDR1 SQVTM and CDR2 ANQGSEA come from the germline V gene. CDR3 length: 13 amino acids. V was pared by 6 bases and J by 5 bases, with 14 bases between. CDR3 protein: CSVGRQRDNEQFF. CDR3 DNA sequence: TGCAGCGTGGGAAGACAGAGGGACAATGAGCAGTTCTTC.

The chain is built from TRBV27 and TRBJ2-1, with 7 positions matching TRBD1. CDR3 length: 15 amino acids. Germline CDR1 MNHEY, CDR2 SMNVEV (reference sequence). Trimming removed 3 bases from V and 0 bases from J; junction bases left unmatched: 2. In nucleotides, the CDR3 is TGTGCCAGCAGTTTCGGGGACAGCTCCTACAATGAGCAGTTCTTC. Amino acids: CASSFGDSSYNEQFF.

The V gene is TRBV18, the J gene TRBJ1-2; D ambiguous. The CDR3 totals 15 residues. CDR1 and CDR2 from the germline V gene are KGHSH and LQKENI. Trimming left V 3 bases short and J 8 bases short, with 19 bases between. The DNA for the CDR3 is TGTGCCAGCTCACCTGCGGCAAAGTCTTTGAACGGCTACACCTTC. It translates to CASSPAAKSLNGYTF.

The chain is built from TRBV7-7 and TRBJ2-5; D perhaps matches TRBD1 (6 bases). This CDR3 is 15 amino acids long. Trimming pared 1 base from V and 2 bases from J, leaving 11 bases between. Germline values: CDR1 SSHAT, CDR2 FNYEAQ (reference sequence). CDR3 residues: CASSLGQGLQETQYF. DNA of the CDR3: TGTGCCAGCAGCTTAGGGCAGGGGCTACAAGAGACCCAGTACTTC. Supplemented by reference TRBV7-7 and TRBJ2-5, the full variable domain reads GAGVSQSPRYKVTKRGQDVTLRCDPISSHATLYWYQQALGQGPEFLTYFNYEAQPDKSGLPSDRFSAERPEGSISTLTIQRTEQRDSAMYRCASSLGQGLQETQYFGPGTRLLVL.

The V gene is TRBV29-1, the J gene TRBJ1-5, with a tentative D call TRBD1 (5 bases). This CDR3 has 14 amino acids. The germline V and J ends were trimmed by 4 bases and 2 bases, with 12 bases remaining between them. The germline gives CDR1 SQVTM, CDR2 ANQGSEA. CDR3 DNA sequence: TGCAGCGTTGTTTCAGGGAATGGCAATCAGCCCCAGCATTTT. It yields the protein CSVVSGNGNQPQHF.

The CDR3 DNA sequence: TGTGCCAGCAGCTTGGGAGGATTTGGAAACACCATATATTTT. Translating it yields CASSLGGFGNTIYF. The V and J genes are TRBV5-5 and TRBJ1-3; D gene uncertain. Germline V gives CDR1 SGHKS, CDR2 YYEKEE (reference sequence). Trimming left V 0 bases short and J 3 bases short, with 7 bases between. The CDR3 runs 14 residues.

The chain couples TRBV6-1 to TRBJ2-3, with D possibly TRBD2 on 7 matching bases. Trimming stripped 0 bases from V and 11 bases from J, with 15 bases between. The CDR3 extends over 14 amino acids. Looked up from germline, CDR1 is MNHNS and CDR2 is SASEGT. In DNA form, the CDR3 reads TGTGCCAGCAGTGAAGCTCTTGGGAGGGGGAGGCAGTATTTT. Protein product: CASSEALGRGRQYF.

CDR3 protein: CASSRTSAYNEQFF. CDR3 coding DNA: TGTGCCAGCAGCCGGACTAGCGCCTACAATGAGCAGTTCTTC. This chain joins TRBV14 and TRBJ2-1; 9 nucleotides line up with TRBD2. J gave up 2 bases and V 4 bases, and 0 bases lay outside the gene matches. CDR1 is SGHDN, CDR2 FVKESK, per germline. This CDR3 has 14 amino acids.

The chain joins TRBV7-2 to TRBJ1-2; possibly TRBD1 for D (6 bases). The ends were cut back, 1 base at V and 5 bases at J, with 11 bases in the middle. The germline gives CDR1 SGHTA, CDR2 FQGNSA. This CDR3 spans 14 amino acids. CDR3 amino acids: CASSLGQGRYGYTF. CDR3 DNA sequence: TGTGCCAGCAGCTTAGGTCAGGGGAGGTATGGCTACACCTTC.

This rearrangement joins TRBV5-5 to TRBJ2-3; D gene uncertain. V was shortened by 10 bases and J by 2 bases, with 17 bases between the two germline ends. CDR3 length: 14 residues. Germline values: CDR1 SGHKS, CDR2 YYEKEE (reference sequence). The CDR3 sequence: CASRVGPTTDTQYF. Here the CDR3 DNA reads TGTGCCTCTCGGGTCGGGCCCACCACAGATACGCAGTATTTT.

The rearrangement joins TRBV6-5 to TRBJ1-2; weak D call: TRBD1 (5 bases). V dropped 4 bases and J dropped 0 bases, with 9 bases sitting between them. Germline V gives CDR1 MNHEY, CDR2 SVGAGI. This CDR3 region has 14 residues. CDR3: CASSSTAANYGYTF. As DNA, the CDR3 is TGTGCCAGCAGTTCGACAGCTGCTAACTATGGCTACACCTTC.